This note documents a single T cell receptor (beta chain) sequence. Random hexamers were used to reverse transcribe an amount of roughly 0.45 to 1 ug RNA. Amplification of the TCR beta CDR3 was carried out by immunoSEQ multiplex PCR, which spanned a total of 54 Vbeta and 13 Jbeta segments. TCRdb ran MiXCR on the immunoSEQ multiplex PCR reads and lists one entry per CDR3 protein. This sample carries around 190,000 distinct CDR3 sequences, about 95% of them seen once, and the ten largest clones take over 0.08%. The data are from a study of CD8 T cells in Susac syndrome. Trimming took 5 bases from V and 6 from J, leaving 9 bases between them. There are 12 residues in the CDR3. Germline lookup yields CDR1 SGHAT and CDR2 FQNNGV.

Material: CD4+ T cells from PBMCs. The clonotype was recovered from a human donor in good health. This sequence joins TRBV11-2 and TRBJ2-3; D is unresolved. Here the CDR3 DNA reads TGTGCCAGCAGCCCGTGGCGGGATACGCAGTATTTT. Its translation: CASSPWRDTQYF.